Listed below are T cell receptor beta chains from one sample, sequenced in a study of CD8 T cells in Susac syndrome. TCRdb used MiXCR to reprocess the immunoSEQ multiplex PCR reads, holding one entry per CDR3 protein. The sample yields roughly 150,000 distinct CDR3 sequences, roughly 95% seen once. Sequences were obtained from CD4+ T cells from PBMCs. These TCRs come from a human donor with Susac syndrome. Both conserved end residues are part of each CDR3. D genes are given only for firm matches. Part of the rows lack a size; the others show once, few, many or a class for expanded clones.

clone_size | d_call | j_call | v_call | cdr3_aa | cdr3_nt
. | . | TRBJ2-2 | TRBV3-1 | CASSQTRLNTGELFF | TGTGCCAGCAGCCAAACAAGGCTGAACACCGGGGAGCTGTTTTTT
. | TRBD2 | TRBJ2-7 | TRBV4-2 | CASSQGASGGASSYEQYF | TGTGCCAGCAGCCAAGGTGCTAGCGGGGGGGCGAGCTCCTACGAGCAGTACTTC
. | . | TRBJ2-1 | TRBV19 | CASSTPPLYNEQFF | TGTGCCAGTAGTACTCCCCCCTTATACAATGAGCAGTTCTTC
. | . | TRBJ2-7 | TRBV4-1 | CASSQADGISYEQYF | TGCGCCAGCAGCCAAGCCGACGGAATCTCCTACGAGCAGTACTTC
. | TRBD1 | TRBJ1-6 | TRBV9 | CASSAGQGGSPLHF | TGTGCCAGCAGCGCGGGACAGGGCGGCTCACCCCTCCACTTT
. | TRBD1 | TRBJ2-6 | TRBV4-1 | CASSQGGDRVTGANVLTF | TGCGCCAGCAGCCAAGGGGGGGACAGGGTTACTGGGGCCAACGTCCTGACTTTC
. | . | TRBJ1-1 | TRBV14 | CASSQDSTEAFF | TGTGCCAGCAGCCAAGATTCGACTGAAGCTTTCTTT
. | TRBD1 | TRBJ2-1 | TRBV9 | CASSPMGQGENEQFF | TGTGCCAGCAGCCCCATGGGACAGGGGGAGAATGAGCAGTTCTTC
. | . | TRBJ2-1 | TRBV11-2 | CASSLSTSHEQFF | TGTGCCAGCAGCTTATCCACTAGCCATGAGCAGTTCTTC
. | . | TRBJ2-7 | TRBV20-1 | CSAREGVTYEQYF | TGCAGTGCTAGAGAGGGCGTTACCTACGAGCAGTACTTC
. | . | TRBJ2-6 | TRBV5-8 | CASSTTVSGANVLTF | TGTGCCAGCAGCACAACAGTCTCTGGGGCCAACGTCCTGACTTTC
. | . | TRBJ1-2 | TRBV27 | CASSSRPVYGYTF | TGTGCCAGCAGTTCTCGGCCCGTCTATGGCTACACCTTC
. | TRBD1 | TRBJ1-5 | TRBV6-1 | CASRHTGGNQPQHF | TGTGCCAGCAGGCATACAGGGGGGAATCAGCCCCAGCATTTT
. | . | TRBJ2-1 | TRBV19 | CASSGFTMNEQFF | TGTGCCAGTAGTGGGTTCACAATGAATGAGCAGTTCTTC
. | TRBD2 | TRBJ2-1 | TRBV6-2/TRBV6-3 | CASSFRTSGEGEFF | TGTGCCAGTTCCTTCAGGACTAGCGGGGAGGGTGAGTTCTTC
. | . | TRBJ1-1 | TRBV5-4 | CASSPPGSTEAFF | TGTGCCAGCAGCCCTCCAGGGTCCACTGAAGCTTTCTTT
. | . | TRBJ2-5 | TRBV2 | CASTGTGWETQYF | TGTGCCAGCACCGGGACTGGCTGGGAGACCCAGTACTTC
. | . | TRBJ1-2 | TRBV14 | CASSPFDGTNGYTF | TGTGCCAGCAGCCCATTTGACGGAACCAATGGCTACACCTTC
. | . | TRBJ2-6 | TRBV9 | CASSVGGPGANVLTF | TGTGCCAGCAGCGTAGGAGGGCCCGGGGCCAACGTCCTGACTTTC
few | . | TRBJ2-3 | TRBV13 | CASSLDTDTQYF | TGTGCCAGCAGCTTAGATACAGATACGCAGTATTTT
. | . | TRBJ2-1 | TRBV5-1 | CASSFGFYNEQFF | TGCGCCAGCAGCTTCGGGTTCTACAATGAGCAGTTCTTC
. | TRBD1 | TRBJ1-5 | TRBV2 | CASSTGRSNQPQHF | TGTGCCAGCTCGACAGGGAGGAGCAATCAGCCCCAGCATTTT
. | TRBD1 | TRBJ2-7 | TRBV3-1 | CASSQWTGANRPYEQYF | TGTGCCAGCAGCCAATGGACAGGGGCGAACCGTCCCTACGAGCAGTACTTC
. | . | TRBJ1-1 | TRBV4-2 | CASSQDSGTEAFF | TGTGCCAGCAGCCAAGATTCGGGGACGGAAGCTTTCTTT
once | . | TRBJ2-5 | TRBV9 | CASSARGWETQYF | TGTGCCAGCAGCGCCAGGGGATGGGAGACCCAGTACTTC
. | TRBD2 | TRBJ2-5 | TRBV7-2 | CASSRSGGGETQYF | TGTGCCAGCAGTAGAAGCGGGGGAGGAGAGACCCAGTACTTC
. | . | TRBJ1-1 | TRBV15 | CATSRGIHQDTEAFF | TGTGCCACCAGCAGAGGTATTCATCAGGACACTGAAGCTTTCTTT
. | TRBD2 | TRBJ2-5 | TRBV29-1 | CSVGAGVVETQYF | TGCAGCGTTGGTGCGGGGGTGGTAGAGACCCAGTACTTC
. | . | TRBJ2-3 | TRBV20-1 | CSARGQGTDTQYF | TGCAGTGCTAGAGGCCAGGGCACAGATACGCAGTATTTT
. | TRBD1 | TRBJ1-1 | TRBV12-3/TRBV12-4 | CASTQGGVLATEAFF | TGTGCCAGCACCCAAGGGGGCGTTTTAGCCACTGAAGCTTTCTTT
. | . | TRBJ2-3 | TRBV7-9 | CASSPTVTDTQYF | TGTGCCAGCAGCCCGACAGTGACAGATACGCAGTATTTT
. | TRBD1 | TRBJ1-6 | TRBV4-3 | CASSQGQGDRSYNSPLHF | TGCGCCAGCAGCCAGGGACAGGGGGACCGCTCCTATAATTCACCCCTCCACTTT
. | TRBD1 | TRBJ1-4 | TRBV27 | CASRRQGASNEKLFF | TGTGCCAGCAGGAGGCAGGGGGCTTCGAATGAAAAACTGTTTTTT
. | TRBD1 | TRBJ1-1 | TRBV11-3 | CASSLGQGDAFF | TGTGCCAGCAGCTTAGGGCAGGGGGACGCTTTCTTT
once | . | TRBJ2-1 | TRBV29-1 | CSVAVDSYNEQFF | TGCAGCGTTGCGGTTGACTCCTACAATGAGCAATTCTTC
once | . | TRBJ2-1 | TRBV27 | CASSFGRNNEQFF | TGTGCCAGCAGTTTTGGGCGGAACAATGAGCAGTTCTTC
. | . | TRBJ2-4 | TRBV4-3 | CASSQEGGLGKNIQYF | TGCGCCAGCAGCCAAGAGGGGGGCTTGGGCAAAAACATTCAGTACTTC
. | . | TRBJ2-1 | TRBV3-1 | CASSQDRAAIHNEQFF | TGTGCCAGCAGCCAAGATAGGGCAGCAATTCACAATGAGCAGTTCTTC
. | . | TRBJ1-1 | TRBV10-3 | CAIKRQLNTEAFF | TGTGCCATCAAACGACAACTGAACACTGAAGCTTTCTTT
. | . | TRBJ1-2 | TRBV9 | CASSAAGKGRGYTF | TGTGCCAGCAGCGCGGCCGGGAAAGGGAGAGGCTACACCTTC
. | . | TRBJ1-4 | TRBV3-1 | CASSQREEEKLFF | TGTGCCAGCAGCCAACGTGAGGAGGAAAAACTGTTTTTT
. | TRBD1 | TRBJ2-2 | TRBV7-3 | CASSRTGGESGELFF | TGTGCCAGCAGCAGGACAGGGGGCGAATCGGGGGAGCTGTTTTTT
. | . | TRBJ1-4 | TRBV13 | CASSFRQVDEKLFF | TGTGCCAGCAGCTTCCGACAGGTCGATGAAAAACTGTTTTTT
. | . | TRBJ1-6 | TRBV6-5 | CASSYSTVRDSPLHF | TGTGCCAGCAGTTACTCCACGGTCAGGGATTCACCCCTCCACTTT
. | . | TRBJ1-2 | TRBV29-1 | CSVVQGYGYTF | TGCAGCGTTGTACAGGGTTATGGCTACACCTTC
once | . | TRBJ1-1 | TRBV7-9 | CASSLEWGLKAFF | TGTGCCAGCAGCTTAGAATGGGGGCTAAAGGCTTTCTTT
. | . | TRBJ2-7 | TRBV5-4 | CASSRDPGAPYEQYF | TGTGCCAGCAGCAGGGACCCAGGAGCTCCCTACGAGCAGTACTTC
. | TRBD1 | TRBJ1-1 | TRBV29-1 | CSVGGQGNTEAFF | TGCAGCGTTGGGGGACAGGGGAACACTGAAGCTTTCTTT
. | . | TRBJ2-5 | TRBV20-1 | CSARLRGETQYF | TGCAGTGCTAGACTGCGGGGAGAGACCCAGTACTTC
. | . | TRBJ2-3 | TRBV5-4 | CASSIQVQDTQYF | TGTGCCAGCAGCATACAGGTGCAAGATACGCAGTATTTT
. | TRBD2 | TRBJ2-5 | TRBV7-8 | CASSLGGTGGASETQYF | TGTGCCAGCAGCTTAGGGGGGACCGGGGGGGCCTCTGAGACCCAGTACTTC
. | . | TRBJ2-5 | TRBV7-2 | CASRRTGRGEETQYF | TGTGCCAGCAGGCGGACAGGGAGGGGGGAAGAGACCCAGTACTTC
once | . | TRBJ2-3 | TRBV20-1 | CSARDAPQGTDTQYF | TGCAGTGCTAGAGACGCCCCCCAGGGCACAGATACGCAGTATTTT
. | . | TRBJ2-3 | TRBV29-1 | CSVGTAVADTQYF | TGCAGCGTTGGGACCGCGGTCGCAGATACGCAGTATTTT
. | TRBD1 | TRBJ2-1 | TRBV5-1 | CASSRTGTSSYNEQFF | TGCGCCAGCAGCCGGACAGGGACCAGCTCCTACAATGAGCAGTTCTTC
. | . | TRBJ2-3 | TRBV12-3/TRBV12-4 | CASSLLQTTDTQYF | TGTGCCAGCAGTTTATTGCAGACCACAGATACGCAGTATTTT
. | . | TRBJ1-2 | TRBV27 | CASSPRGRDGYTF | TGTGCCAGCAGTCCCCGGGGTCGCGATGGCTACACCTTC
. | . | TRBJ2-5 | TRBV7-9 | CASSLSIPGGATQYF | TGTGCCAGCAGCTTATCGATCCCCGGTGGAGCGACCCAGTACTTC
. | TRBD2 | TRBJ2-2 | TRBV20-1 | CSAGGTSGGGTGELFF | TGCAGTGCTGGCGGGACTAGCGGGGGAGGTACCGGGGAGCTGTTTTTT
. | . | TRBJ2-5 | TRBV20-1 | CSAPKEAALETQYF | TGCAGTGCTCCGAAAGAGGCTGCCTTAGAGACCCAGTACTTC